Below are 14 T cell receptor beta chains sequenced from a single sample in a study of blood T cell repertoires in COVID-19 (dated by TCRdb to the early 2020s). Receptors were amplified or captured by the immunoSEQ multiplex PCR assay. This is the immuneACCESS table as TCRdb keeps it, with only in-frame sequences that have V and J called. A part of the clones is gone; compared with another copy, unresolved V genes explain less than half, and the rest is unexplained. The sample records 94,000 or so clones, more than 75% of which are singletons. Clones ranked in the top ten supply 4.5% to 6% of the sample. The sequenced sample consisted of peripheral blood. These receptors were collected from a woman older than 75 with active COVID-19.

The genes are TRBV11-2 and TRBJ2-2, with 9 bases aligning to TRBD1. Unmatched junction bases numbered 9, after V lost 3 bases and J lost 7 bases. Germline assignment: CDR1 SGHAT and CDR2 FQNNGV. This CDR3 comprises 16 residues. For the CDR3, the DNA is TGTGCCAGCAGCTTTTACCTCGGGACAGGGTTCGGGGAGCTGTTTTTT. It encodes CASSFYLGTGFGELFF.

J is TRBJ1-3 and V is TRBV28, with TRBD1 as a possible D gene (5 bases). In germline, CDR1 is MDHEN, CDR2 SYDVKM. Trimming stripped 1 base from V and 11 bases from J, with 9 bases between. The CDR3 sequence is 12 residues long. This chain's CDR3 is CASSLSPGAIYF. CDR3 DNA sequence: TGTGCCAGCAGTTTATCCCCGGGGGCCATATATTTT.

About this clone itself: A read error may account for a junction end that differs from germline. This CDR3 reads CASRESRDRSFNEQFF. The CDR3 DNA reads as TGTGCCAGCAGGGAAAGTAGGGACAGGTCCTTCAATGAGCAGTTCTTC. This chain connects TRBV6-1 to TRBJ2-1; 8 nucleotides agree with TRBD1. The CDR3 runs 16 residues. Germline V gene lookup returns CDR1 MNHNS and CDR2 SASEGT.

The chain carries TRBV7-2 and TRBJ2-1; 7 nucleotides match TRBD2. The CDR3 totals 14 residues. The V gene end was trimmed by 5 bases and the J gene end by 7 bases; junction bases not matched to a gene: 8. CDR1 and CDR2 (germline): SGHTA, FQGNSA. In nucleotides, the CDR3 is TGTGCCAGCAGCCCCGCTAGCGGCCGGAATGAGCAGTTCTTC. Translated, it gives CASSPASGRNEQFF.

The V and J genes are TRBV18 and TRBJ1-3; 8 bases match TRBD1. The CDR3 length is 17 residues. From germline, CDR1 is KGHSH and CDR2 LQKENI. V shed 3 bases and J 1 base; nucleotides not matched to a gene: 8. The CDR3, as DNA: TGTGCCAGCTCACCGACTCCGGACAGGGTTTCTGGAAACACCATATATTTT. Its protein product is CASSPTPDRVSGNTIYF.

This chain joins TRBV6-5 and TRBJ1-2; no clear D. CDR3 length: 14 residues. Germline lookup yields CDR1 MNHEY and CDR2 SVGAGI. The germline V and J ends were trimmed by 0 bases and 2 bases, with 7 bases remaining between them. The CDR3 DNA sequence: TGTGCCAGCAGTTACTCGTCGGGAAACTATGGCTACACCTTC. Translation gives CASSYSSGNYGYTF.

The rearrangement uses TRBV20-1 and TRBJ2-7; TRBD2 matches 7 bases. There are 15 residues in the CDR3. Germline V gives CDR1 DFQATT, CDR2 SNEGSKA (reference sequence). The trim removed 6 bases at V and 6 bases at J, leaving 17 bases unmatched. CDR3 coding DNA: TGCAGTGCCAGTGCTATGTGGGGGGGTGGAGGCGAGCAGTACTTC. This gives the protein CSASAMWGGGGEQYF.

This clone was detected only once. The V and J genes are TRBV6-5 and TRBJ1-1; possible D gene TRBD1, 5 bases. V shed 5 bases and J shed 7 bases, with 14 bases lying between them. CDR3 size: 13 residues. Germline assignment: CDR1 MNHEY and CDR2 SVGAGI. CDR3 in DNA: TGTGCCAGCAGTCTGGACACGGCTGGTGAAGCTTTCTTT. This sequence encodes CASSLDTAGEAFF.

V is TRBV19 and J is TRBJ2-1; 10 positions agree with TRBD2. The CDR3 runs to 13 residues. Germline CDR1 and CDR2: LNHDA and SQIVND (reference sequence). The trim removed 10 bases at V and 8 bases at J, leaving 8 bases unmatched. CDR3 amino acids: CATRRLAGDEQFF. DNA for the CDR3: TGTGCCACCCGAAGACTAGCGGGCGATGAGCAGTTCTTC.

The genes are TRBV5-1 and TRBJ2-7; D perhaps matches TRBD2 (6 bases). Trimming removed 2 bases at V and 0 bases at J, with 15 bases between. This CDR3 is 16 amino acids long. Germline V gene data show CDR1 as SGHRS and CDR2 as YFSETQ. In DNA form, the CDR3 reads TGCGCCAGCAGCTTTGAGGGGCTAGCGAGCTCCTACGAGCAGTACTTC. Amino acid sequence: CASSFEGLASSYEQYF.

This chain uses TRBV19 with TRBJ1-2; 10 nucleotides match TRBD1. The V gene end was trimmed by 6 bases and the J gene end by 5 bases; junction bases not matched to a gene: 9. Germline CDR1 reads LNHDA; CDR2 reads SQIVND (reference sequence). The CDR3 loop spans 15 amino acids. The CDR3 here is CASRGQGKAAYGYTF. The CDR3 DNA is TGTGCCAGTAGGGGACAGGGGAAGGCGGCTTATGGCTACACCTTC.

The V gene is TRBV15, the J gene TRBJ1-6, with D uncertain. Germline V gene data show CDR1 as LNHNV and CDR2 as YYDKDF (reference sequence). Trimming left V 5 bases short and J 8 bases short, with 16 bases between. The CDR3 runs to 15 residues. For the CDR3, the DNA is TGTGCCACCAGCTCCGGGTTGGTAGCGGATTCACCCCTCCACTTT. Translation: CATSSGLVADSPLHF.

This chain connects TRBV4-1 to TRBJ1-5; 9 bases map to TRBD1. V shed 1 base, J shed 0 bases, and the junction held 13 bases outside the gene matches. CDR1 and CDR2 (germline): MGHRA, YSYEKL. This CDR3 is built from 20 residues. CDR3 protein: CASSQGERQGGTDSNQPQHF. The CDR3 DNA follows: TGCGCCAGCAGCCAAGGGGAACGACAGGGGGGGACTGATAGCAATCAGCCCCAGCATTTT.

Notes on this clone: In the same sample, other DNA sequences code for this CDR3. V is TRBV19 and J is TRBJ2-3; D may be TRBD2 (5 bases). Germline CDR1 LNHDA, CDR2 SQIVND (reference sequence). The CDR3 totals 13 residues. V was clipped by 2 bases and J by 5 bases, with 8 bases between them. Here the CDR3 reads CASSIRGGDTQYF. The CDR3 coding sequence is TGTGCCAGTAGTATAAGAGGAGGAGATACGCAGTATTTT.